This T cell receptor beta chain was recovered during a study of control samples from healthy donors and cancer patients. The method was immunoSEQ multiplex PCR; TCRdb's version includes in-frame clones alone and lacks a portion of them. Among around 70,000 clones listed, over 90% were seen once. Sequencing was done on a sample of blood. The TCR was taken from a woman between 25 and 40 years old in good health.

The CDR3 DNA follows: TGTGCCAGCAGCTCACCTGGGACAGGGTCACAAATGAACACTGAAGCTTTCTTT. It translates to CASSSPGTGSQMNTEAFF. The chain recombines TRBV7-2 with TRBJ1-1, with 9 nucleotides matching TRBD1. Trimming at V came to 4 bases and at J to 0 bases, leaving 12 bases not matched to a gene. This CDR3 spans 18 amino acids. Germline CDR1 reads SGHTA; CDR2 reads FQGNSA.